The sample holds many counts of the clone carrying this T cell receptor beta chain. The antigen is unknown. TCRdb used MiXCR to reprocess the 5' RACE reads, holding one entry per CDR3 protein. The repertoire includes around 250,000 distinct CDR3 sequences, about 18% of them detected once, and around a third sits in the top ten. The data stem from a study of CD8 T cells in ankylosing spondylitis. Notes on the study in general: Enrichment of disease-linked clones was reportedly significant in matched ankylosing spondylitis synovial fluid. There were earlier reports of some motif variants in reactive arthritis synovial fluid and blood. Blood of patients with ankylosing spondylitis appeared to be characterized by a TCR beta motif of eight or nine highly homologous variants.

The V gene's germline CDR1 is LGHNA and CDR2 YNFKEQ. Trimming removed 1 base at V and 4 bases at J, with 10 bases between. The CDR3 length is 14 residues. Sequencing used blood, either unsorted or a sorted T cell fraction (not recorded which). V is TRBV4-2 and J is TRBJ2-5; D gene uncertain. The source is a male donor with ankylosing spondylitis or in good health (not recorded which). The CDR3 DNA sequence: TGTGCCAGCAGCCAAGGGTGGATGGGAGAGACCCAGTACTTC. This gives the protein CASSQGWMGETQYF.